A single sample is the source of the 30 T cell receptor beta chains below, sequenced in a study of shared clonotypes between healthy human individuals. Libraries were prepared by immunoSEQ multiplex PCR; TCRdb keeps only in-frame clonotypes and omits some of them. The repertoire includes millions of clones, 95% of them detected once, and roughly 0.13% sits in the top ten. Specimen: naive CD4+ T cells sorted from blood. Subset specified: CD45RA+ positively selected. The origin of the receptors is a young man in good health.

Notes on this clone: This same CDR3 is encoded by further DNA sequences in the sample. This rearrangement joins TRBV6-5 to TRBJ2-3; either TRBD1 or TRBD2 may fit D (6 bases each). The ends were cut back, 7 bases at V and 0 bases at J, with 11 bases in the middle. This CDR3 spans 14 amino acids. Germline loops: CDR1 MNHEY, CDR2 SVGAGI. The CDR3 region has the DNA TGTGCCAGCACTCGGGGGCGAAGCACAGATACGCAGTATTTT. It encodes CASTRGRSTDTQYF.

Comments on this clone: This same CDR3 is encoded by further DNA sequences in the sample. The J gene is TRBJ1-1, the V gene TRBV6-5; D unclear. This CDR3 has 15 amino acids. Trimming stripped 0 bases from V and 0 bases from J, with 8 bases between. Per germline, CDR1 MNHEY and CDR2 SVGAGI. The CDR3 loop reads CASSYSWGMNTEAFF. The CDR3 region has the DNA TGTGCCAGCAGTTACTCGTGGGGTATGAACACTGAAGCTTTCTTT.

The chain is built from TRBV9 and TRBJ1-2; the match to TRBD1 covers 8 bases. Germline values: CDR1 SGDLS, CDR2 YYNGEE. After removal of 6 bases from V and 8 bases from J, the junction contained 6 bases not matched to a gene. This CDR3 contains 12 residues. The CDR3 nucleotides are TGTGCCAGCAATGGACAGGGTCGGGGCTACACCTTC. It yields the protein CASNGQGRGYTF.

J is TRBJ1-2 and V is TRBV28, with 9 positions matching TRBD1. The CDR3 covers 17 residues. CDR1 is MDHEN and CDR2 is SYDVKM in the germline V gene. The V gene end was trimmed by 2 bases and the J gene end by 1 base; junction bases not matched to a gene: 8. In nucleotides, the CDR3 is TGTGCCAGCAGTTTAGCTTGGACAGGGGAAATTAACTATGGCTACACCTTC. This translates into CASSLAWTGEINYGYTF.

J is TRBJ1-5 and V is TRBV6-1; D uncertain. V was trimmed by 2 bases and J by 7 bases, leaving 18 bases between them. CDR1 and CDR2 (germline): MNHNS, SASEGT. This CDR3 spans 16 amino acids. The CDR3 loop is CASSEKGWGIMQPQHF. CDR3 DNA sequence: TGTGCCAGCAGTGAAAAGGGTTGGGGTATTATGCAGCCCCAGCATTTT.

This chain connects TRBV7-9 to TRBJ2-7; D is unclear. V gave up 5 bases and J gave up 5 bases, with 13 bases separating them. The CDR3 is 13 residues long. Per the germline V gene, CDR1 is SEHNR and CDR2 is FQNEAQ (reference sequence). CDR3 in amino acids: CASSLSAGDEQYF. The CDR3 DNA follows: TGTGCCAGCAGCCTCTCCGCTGGAGACGAGCAGTACTTC.

V gene TRBV10-3 combines with J gene TRBJ2-3, with 11 bases that match TRBD1. The CDR3 length is 13 residues. CDR1 and CDR2 from the germline V gene are ENHRY and SYGVKD. The trim removed 8 bases at V and 6 bases at J, leaving 4 bases unmatched. CDR3 region: CAIGQGASDTQYF. The CDR3 DNA is TGTGCCATCGGACAGGGGGCGTCGGATACGCAGTATTTT.

The chain combines TRBV5-6 with TRBJ2-1; D possibly corresponds to TRBD2 (5 bases). This CDR3 region has 15 residues. The V end lost 0 bases, the J end lost 7 bases, and 14 bases lay between the germline ends. Germline CDR1 reads SGHDT; CDR2 reads YYEEEE. CDR3 bases: TGTGCCAGCAGCTTGGAAGTTACGGGGAATAATGAGCAGTTCTTC. It specifies CASSLEVTGNNEQFF.

The V and J genes are TRBV6-1 and TRBJ1-1; 12 nucleotides agree with TRBD1. CDR1 is MNHNS, CDR2 SASEGT, per germline. This CDR3 has 15 residues. Trimming removed 8 bases from V and 10 bases from J; junction bases left unmatched: 14. CDR3 nucleotide sequence: TGTGCCAGCCTCGCCCCGGGACAGGGGGCCTTCGGAGCTTTCTTT. Its translation: CASLAPGQGAFGAFF.

The V gene is TRBV18, the J gene TRBJ2-2; tentatively, D is TRBD1 or TRBD2 (5 bases each). CDR3 length equals 18 residues. The germline V and J ends were trimmed by 3 bases and 0 bases, with 17 bases remaining between them. CDR1 is KGHSH and CDR2 is LQKENI in the germline V gene. CDR3 DNA: TGTGCCAGCTCACCCATACCCTCGGGGCGTACGAACACCGGGGAGCTGTTTTTT. This gives the protein CASSPIPSGRTNTGELFF.

This chain uses TRBV27 with TRBJ2-7; D unclear. CDR1 and CDR2 from the germline V gene are MNHEY and SMNVEV (reference sequence). V shed 0 bases and J shed 5 bases, with 17 bases lying between them. The CDR3 sequence is 16 residues long. CDR3 DNA: TGTGCCAGCAGTTTATCAATACACAGTCTTTCCCACGAGCAGTACTTC. Its protein is CASSLSIHSLSHEQYF.

The chain joins TRBV28 to TRBJ2-7, with 8 bases fitting TRBD1. The CDR3 totals 14 residues. Trimming removed 6 bases from V and 2 bases from J; junction bases left unmatched: 6. CDR1 is MDHEN and CDR2 is SYDVKM in the germline V gene. CDR3: CASSGPGQAYEQYF. In DNA form, the CDR3 reads TGTGCCAGCAGCGGTCCGGGACAGGCCTACGAGCAGTACTTC.

This clone came up once. The CDR3 region has the DNA TGTGCCAGCAGCCCCCGGGTATCTACCTCCTACGAGCAGTACTTC. Translated: CASSPRVSTSYEQYF. This chain uses TRBV14 with TRBJ2-7; no definite D call. The germline V and J ends were trimmed by 4 bases and 0 bases, with 13 bases remaining between them. From germline, CDR1 is SGHDN and CDR2 FVKESK. This CDR3 region has 15 residues. The entire variable domain, with the rest obtained from reference TRBV14 and TRBJ2-7, is as follows: EAGVTQFPSHSVIEKGQTVTLRCDPISGHDNLYWYRRVMGKEIKFLLHFVKESKQDESGMPNNRFLAERTGGTYSTLKVQPAELEDSGVYFCASSPRVSTSYEQYFGPGTRLTVT.

The chain uses TRBV5-1 and TRBJ1-5; unclear D gene. Germline lookup yields CDR1 SGHRS and CDR2 YFSETQ. The V and J ends lost 4 bases and 4 bases respectively, with 15 bases between them. This CDR3 comprises 15 residues. DNA for the CDR3: TGCGCCAGCAGCGTTGGGCCGGATTTGAATCAGCCCCAGCATTTT. It translates to CASSVGPDLNQPQHF. Full variable domain (rest looked up from reference TRBV5-1 and TRBJ1-5): KAGVTQTPRYLIKTRGQQVTLSCSPISGHRSVSWYQQTPGQGLQFLFEYFSETQRNKGNFPGRFSGRQFSNSRSEMNVSTLELGDSALYLCASSVGPDLNQPQHFGDGTRLSIL.

This chain joins TRBV7-3 and TRBJ2-3; D may be TRBD1 or TRBD2 (6 bases each). The CDR3 loop spans 14 amino acids. V was clipped by 8 bases and J by 2 bases, with 14 bases between them. The germline V gene has CDR1 SGHTA and CDR2 FQGTGA. Here the CDR3 reads CASGRSGATDTQYF. The DNA of the CDR3 is TGTGCCAGCGGGAGATCGGGGGCCACAGATACGCAGTATTTT.

CDR3: CSVGDNQPQHF. In DNA form, the CDR3 reads TGCAGCGTGGGGGACAATCAGCCCCAGCATTTT. This chain joins TRBV29-1 and TRBJ1-5; possible D gene TRBD1, 5 bases. The germline V gene encodes CDR1 SQVTM and CDR2 ANQGSEA. Trimming removed 6 bases from V and 3 bases from J, with 6 bases in between. CDR3 length equals 11 residues.

This clone was observed a few times. Other DNA sequences within the sample encode an identical CDR3. CDR3 coding DNA: TGTGCCAGCAGCCAAGGGGGCGAGCAGTACTTC. This codes for CASSQGGEQYF. The chain uses TRBV14 and TRBJ2-7; unclear D gene. V lost 1 base to trimming and J lost 6 bases, with 4 bases between them. Germline CDR1 reads SGHDN; CDR2 reads FVKESK. The CDR3 totals 11 residues.

A single count supports this clone. The V call is TRBV6-1, the J call TRBJ1-5; no reliable D call. Trimming removed 4 bases at V and 1 base at J, with 8 bases between. The CDR3 spans 14 residues. The V gene's germline CDR1 is MNHNS and CDR2 SASEGT. DNA for the CDR3: TGTGCCAGCAGTGTAGAACAGAGCAATCAGCCCCAGCATTTT. Its protein is CASSVEQSNQPQHF.

V and J are TRBV20-1 and TRBJ2-7; tentatively, D is TRBD1 (5 bases). Germline V gene sequence: CDR1 DFQATT, CDR2 SNEGSKA (reference sequence). The length of the CDR3 is 11 residues. Trimming stripped 7 bases from V and 6 bases from J, with 13 bases between. The CDR3 sequence is CSGGLMGEQYF. The CDR3 DNA follows: TGCAGTGGGGGCCTCATGGGCGAGCAGTACTTC.

The V call is TRBV28, the J call TRBJ1-2; D is unclear. CDR1 MDHEN and CDR2 SYDVKM come from the germline V gene. This CDR3 comprises 12 residues. The V gene lost 3 bases and the J gene lost 8 bases, with 10 bases spanning the gap. The CDR3 DNA reads TGTGCCAGCAGTTTGAGAGACGCGGGCTACACCTTC. It specifies CASSLRDAGYTF.

The chain couples TRBV7-9 to TRBJ2-7; 7 nucleotides match TRBD1. The trim removed 8 bases at V and 2 bases at J, leaving 6 bases unmatched. Germline CDR1 SEHNR, CDR2 FQNEAQ (reference sequence). CDR3 length: 13 residues. The CDR3 sequence: CASSMTGTYEQYF. In DNA form, the CDR3 reads TGTGCCAGCTCCATGACAGGGACCTACGAGCAGTACTTC.

The chain employs TRBV6-6 and TRBJ2-1; D is ambiguous. Germline lookup yields CDR1 MNHNY and CDR2 SVGAGI (reference sequence). The CDR3 runs to 14 residues. The germline V and J ends were trimmed by 4 bases and 9 bases, with 16 bases remaining between them. CDR3 sequence (DNA): TGTGCCAGCAGTTCAAATCCCCAGCGCGGTGAGCAGTTCTTC. This gives the protein CASSSNPQRGEQFF.

With regard to this clone: At the DNA level, this CDR3 is encoded by other sequences in the same sample as well. This chain links TRBV7-9 with TRBJ2-7, with D possibly called TRBD1 or TRBD2 (5 bases each). Trimming stripped 0 bases from V and 2 bases from J, with 8 bases between. CDR1 is SEHNR and CDR2 is FQNEAQ in the germline V gene (reference sequence). CDR3 size: 14 residues. The CDR3 DNA is TGTGCCAGCAGCTTAGCGGGGGATACCTACGAGCAGTACTTC. It encodes CASSLAGDTYEQYF.

The chain employs TRBV11-2 and TRBJ2-5; D perhaps matches TRBD1 (5 bases). Trimming took 8 bases from V and 8 from J, leaving 12 bases between them. The CDR3 spans 11 residues. CDR1 and CDR2 from the germline V gene are SGHAT and FQNNGV. This CDR3 reads CASGHLGTQYF. CDR3 nucleotides: TGTGCCAGCGGACACCTGGGAACCCAGTACTTC.

V is TRBV19 and J is TRBJ1-2; D not resolved. Deletions cut 5 bases from V and 4 bases from J, with 11 bases between. CDR1 is LNHDA, CDR2 SQIVND, per germline (reference sequence). The CDR3 is made up of 13 amino acids. This CDR3 is CASSLPATYGYTF. CDR3 coding DNA: TGTGCCAGTAGTCTCCCAGCAACCTATGGCTACACCTTC.

The rearrangement joins TRBV10-3 to TRBJ2-3, with 8 positions matching TRBD2. CDR1 and CDR2 from the germline V gene are ENHRY and SYGVKD. Germline trimming cut 8 bases from V and 4 bases from J; bases unmatched to any gene: 11. The CDR3 covers 15 residues. The CDR3 region has the DNA TGTGCCATCCGACCCGGGAGGGCCTGGGCAGATACGCAGTATTTT. Protein sequence: CAIRPGRAWADTQYF.

This clone came up once. V usage is TRBV7-9 and J usage is TRBJ2-3, with TRBD1 as a possible D gene (5 bases). The germline CDR1 and CDR2 sequences are SEHNR and FQNEAQ (reference sequence). V lost 1 base, J lost 2 bases, and 10 bases lay in between. This CDR3 is 15 amino acids long. The CDR3 region is CASSLVKGFTDTQYF. Here the CDR3 DNA reads TGTGCCAGCAGCTTAGTGAAGGGGTTCACAGATACGCAGTATTTT.

With respect to this clone: Other nucleotide sequences in the sample specify the same CDR3. This chain connects TRBV30 to TRBJ2-1, with a weak D call TRBD2 (5 bases). V was pared by 1 base and J by 1 base, with 8 bases between. Germline CDR1 GTSNPN, CDR2 SVGIG (reference sequence). This CDR3 spans 14 amino acids. The CDR3 protein is CAWSGRGSYNEQFF. The CDR3 nucleotides read TGTGCCTGGAGTGGTCGGGGATCCTACAATGAGCAGTTCTTC.

The rearrangement joins TRBV5-6 to TRBJ1-2; D remains unclear. The CDR3 length is 13 residues. CDR1 SGHDT and CDR2 YYEEEE come from the germline V gene. Trimming removed 0 bases from V and 11 bases from J, with 14 bases in between. CDR3 in amino acids: CASSLGPGPIYTF. CDR3 coding DNA: TGTGCCAGCAGCTTGGGGCCCGGCCCTATTTACACCTTC.

A word on this clone: Other DNA sequences of this sample code for an identical CDR3. The chain joins TRBV2 to TRBJ2-2; D unclear. CDR3 size: 13 residues. The germline V gene encodes CDR1 SNHLY and CDR2 FYNNEI. V lost 3 bases and J 5 bases, leaving 7 bases between the germline ends. The DNA for the CDR3 is TGTGCCAGCAGTGAGTCAGGTACCGGGGAGCTGTTTTTT. Translated: CASSESGTGELFF.